This T cell receptor (beta chain) comes out of a study of shared clonotypes between healthy human individuals. The CDR3 spans 15 residues. The germline gives CDR1 MNHNS, CDR2 SASEGT. Trimming took 6 bases from V and 1 from J; bases not matched to a gene: 3. All of the donors resided in Nashville, Tennessee, and each was a Caucasian adult. Study-wide results and limits: Even with large depth, rarefaction showed that sorted-subset sequencing was incomplete.

With respect to this clone: The antigen remains undetermined.

Data came from immunoSEQ multiplex PCR; TCRdb stores just in-frame clones and leaves some out. The top ten clones hold 0.1% to 0.15% of a sample with more than 2 million clones, 85% to 95% of them seen once. Sequenced material: naive CD4+ T cells sorted from blood. Subset: CD45RA+ positively selected. This receptor was identified in a man aged 18 to 30 in good health. The rearrangement links TRBV6-1 to TRBJ1-5, with TRBD1 identical over 10 bases. The CDR3 DNA is TGTGCCAGCAGAGACAGGGGGCGAAGCAATCAGCCCCAGCATTTT. This sequence encodes CASRDRGRSNQPQHF.